The present TCR beta chain was sequenced within a study of T cell repertoires in cytomegalovirus infection. MiXCR, run by TCRdb on the reads, gives a single entry per CDR3 protein. Of approximately 150,000 distinct CDR3 sequences listed, about 20% were seen once; the top ten hold roughly 25%. On this clonotype itself: What it recognizes is unknown.

Germline V gene lookup returns CDR1 MNHEY and CDR2 SVGAGI. This CDR3 contains 16 residues. Trimming shortened V by 0 bases and J by 9 bases, and 15 bases separated the two germline ends. The receptor was isolated from a human donor in good health (CMV status not recorded). Some clones in this sample may be carry-over from other donors' samples. This chain connects TRBV6-5 to TRBJ1-6; D is perhaps TRBD1 (5 bases). The sequenced sample was CD8+ T cells from cultured PBMCs, obtained from culture after CMV antigen stimulation. The CDR3: CASSYSKVAGSSPLHF. In DNA form, the CDR3 reads TGTGCCAGCAGTTACTCGAAAGTGGCAGGGAGTTCACCCCTCCACTTT.